The 22 T cell receptor beta chains below all came from one sample that was sequenced in a study of cytomegalovirus exposure and HLA in healthy donors listed by TCRdb under 2017. Library construction relied on the immunoSEQ multiplex PCR assay. TCRdb holds this immuneACCESS table with in-frame rearrangements only. Some clones are missing; in checked studies, unresolved V genes explain under half, and the rest has no known cause. In this sample the table shows about 78,000 clones, roughly 95% of which occur a single time. Roughly 1.6% of the sample rests with the top ten. Source material: PBMCs. The receptors were sampled from a man younger than 35 in good health and CMV-seropositive.

V gene TRBV27 combines with J gene TRBJ2-7, with D perhaps matching TRBD2 (6 bases). CDR3 size: 14 residues. Germline values: CDR1 MNHEY, CDR2 SMNVEV (reference sequence). Trimming removed 2 bases from V and 2 bases from J, with 10 bases in between. CDR3 DNA sequence: TGTGCCAGCAGTTTACGGGGAGGACCCTACGAGCAGTACTTC. This gives the protein CASSLRGGPYEQYF.

The chain couples TRBV28 to TRBJ1-1; unclear D gene. The CDR3 is 14 residues long. The germline V and J ends were trimmed by 3 bases and 6 bases, with 14 bases remaining between them. CDR1 and CDR2 (germline): MDHEN, SYDVKM. CDR3 sequence: CASSFLDRFAEAFF. The CDR3 coding sequence is TGTGCCAGCAGTTTCCTAGACCGATTCGCTGAAGCTTTCTTT.

The gene calls are TRBV5-5 and TRBJ2-1, with D perhaps TRBD2 (5 bases). This CDR3 is 15 amino acids long. The germline gives CDR1 SGHKS, CDR2 YYEKEE (reference sequence). Trimming took 0 bases from V and 5 from J, leaving 12 bases between them. The CDR3 is CASSLGLGENNEQFF. The CDR3 DNA sequence: TGTGCCAGCAGCTTGGGCCTCGGGGAGAACAATGAGCAGTTCTTC.

The genes are TRBV19 and TRBJ2-1; 12 nucleotides line up with TRBD2. The CDR3 loop spans 15 amino acids. V was pared by 8 bases and J by 7 bases, with 9 bases of the junction left unmatched. Germline-derived CDR1 and CDR2 are LNHDA and SQIVND (reference sequence). CDR3: CASSFGLAGRNEQFF. DNA of the CDR3: TGTGCCAGTTCCTTCGGACTAGCGGGACGGAATGAGCAGTTCTTC.

V usage is TRBV27 and J usage is TRBJ1-5; D is possibly TRBD1 (5 bases). Germline V gives CDR1 MNHEY, CDR2 SMNVEV (reference sequence). The CDR3 totals 16 residues. V was trimmed by 0 bases and J by 9 bases, leaving 18 bases between them. In nucleotides, the CDR3 is TGTGCCAGCAGTTTATCGGGTTTCCGGGGGTGGTGGCCCCAGCATTTT. This translates into CASSLSGFRGWWPQHF.

The CDR3 sequence: CASSLEGTSRYNEQFF. In nucleotides, the CDR3 is TGTGCCAGCAGCTTAGAGGGGACTAGCCGCTACAATGAGCAGTTCTTC. V and J are TRBV11-2 and TRBJ2-1, with 9 bases matching TRBD2. This CDR3 comprises 16 residues. Per germline, CDR1 SGHAT and CDR2 FQNNGV. V gave up 0 bases and J gave up 3 bases; unmatched junction bases: 3.

This clone has only one observation. The chain carries TRBV7-3 and TRBJ2-2; 8 bases align to TRBD2. J gave up 5 bases and V 5 bases, and 13 bases lay outside the gene matches. CDR3 size: 17 residues. Germline V gene data show CDR1 as SGHTA and CDR2 as FQGTGA. The CDR3 sequence: CASSPFSGTLETGELFF. In DNA, the CDR3 is TGTGCCAGCAGCCCATTTAGCGGGACGCTGGAGACCGGGGAGCTGTTTTTT. Using reference TRBV7-3 and TRBJ2-2 for the parts outside the CDR3, the full variable domain is GAGVSQTPSNKVTEKGKYVELRCDPISGHTALYWYRQSLGQGPEFLIYFQGTGAADDSGLPNDRFFAVRPEGSVSTLKIQRTERGDSAVYLCASSPFSGTLETGELFFGEGSRLTVL.

The CDR3 loop is CASSFSGNTEAFF. The CDR3 nucleotides are TGTGCCAGCAGCTTTTCGGGGAACACTGAAGCTTTCTTT. V and J are TRBV7-3 and TRBJ1-1; D is undetermined. CDR1 SGHTA and CDR2 FQGTGA come from the germline V gene. Trimming left V 3 bases short and J 1 base short, with 6 bases between. The CDR3 totals 13 residues.

Concerning this clone itself: The junction and the germline gene differ at one end; a read error may be behind it. The chain has TRBV2 and TRBJ2-3, with 7 bases fitting TRBD2. Germline V gene data show CDR1 as SNHLY and CDR2 as FYNNEI. The CDR3 length is 16 residues. The DNA of the CDR3 is TGTGCCAGCAGTCAAGCCAAGCGGGGCTTCACAGATACGCAGTATTTT. It specifies CASSQAKRGFTDTQYF.

This chain connects TRBV7-2 to TRBJ1-5; possibly TRBD1 for D (6 bases). The CDR3 consists of 14 residues. V lost 5 bases and J 11 bases, leaving 19 bases between the germline ends. CDR1 SGHTA and CDR2 FQGNSA come from the germline V gene. This CDR3 reads CASSPGGQGLTQHF. For the CDR3, the DNA is TGTGCCAGCAGCCCCGGGGGGCAGGGCCTGACCCAGCATTTT.

The J gene is TRBJ2-7, the V gene TRBV11-2; the D gene is possibly TRBD2 (7 bases). The CDR3 is 15 amino acids. Germline V gene sequence: CDR1 SGHAT, CDR2 FQNNGV. Trimming cost V 8 bases and J 2 bases, with 19 bases left between them. The CDR3 nucleotides read TGTGCCAGCTCCCGCCGGCGGGGGCCCCCCTACGAGCAGTACTTC. Protein product: CASSRRRGPPYEQYF.

J is TRBJ1-4 and V is TRBV11-2, with D maybe TRBD1 (5 bases). Germline lookup yields CDR1 SGHAT and CDR2 FQNNGV. With 4 bases removed from V and 8 bases from J, the gap between germline ends came to 17 bases. This CDR3 has 15 residues. The DNA for the CDR3 is TGTGCCAGCAGCTCCTCTCCAGGGTATGAAGAAAAACTGTTTTTT. Its protein product is CASSSSPGYEEKLFF.

V usage is TRBV6-6 and J usage is TRBJ2-7; D gene unclear. The germline V gene encodes CDR1 MNHNY and CDR2 SVGAGI (reference sequence). V dropped 0 bases and J dropped 2 bases, with 5 bases sitting between them. This CDR3 contains 13 residues. CDR3 bases: TGTGCCAGCAGTTACTCCGACACCTACGAGCAGTACTTC. Translation gives CASSYSDTYEQYF.

The J gene is TRBJ2-7, the V gene TRBV4-1, with TRBD1 as a possible D gene (6 bases). The CDR3 has 14 residues. Germline V gene lookup returns CDR1 MGHRA and CDR2 YSYEKL. V lost 6 bases to trimming and J lost 2 bases, with 14 bases between them. The DNA of the CDR3 is TGCGCCAGCAGTTCCGGGACACGTCCCTACGAGCAGTACTTC. It is translated as CASSSGTRPYEQYF.

V usage is TRBV6-5 and J usage is TRBJ1-5; TRBD1 matches 7 bases. Germline trimming cut 4 bases from V and 7 bases from J; bases unmatched to any gene: 7. The CDR3 contains 14 residues. From germline, CDR1 is MNHEY and CDR2 SVGAGI. The CDR3: CASSSGQLRQPQHF. The CDR3 bases are TGTGCCAGCAGTTCGGGACAGCTAAGACAGCCCCAGCATTTT.

The chain employs TRBV27 and TRBJ2-7, with 8 bases aligning to TRBD1. CDR3 length: 12 amino acids. V was clipped by 5 bases and J by 3 bases; unmatched bases: 0. Germline-derived CDR1 and CDR2 are MNHEY and SMNVEV (reference sequence). The CDR3 protein is CASSDRGYEQYF. CDR3 nucleotides: TGTGCCAGCAGTGACAGGGGCTACGAGCAGTACTTC.

The chain recombines TRBV2 with TRBJ1-1; D may be TRBD1 (5 bases). CDR1 SNHLY and CDR2 FYNNEI come from the germline V gene. Trimming cost V 4 bases and J 0 bases, with 15 bases left between them. The CDR3 has 16 residues. CDR3 amino acids: CASSGDYGAVNTEAFF. CDR3 nucleotide sequence: TGTGCCAGCAGTGGGGATTATGGGGCGGTGAACACTGAAGCTTTCTTT.

The chain couples TRBV6-1 to TRBJ2-7; TRBD2 aligns across 8 bases. The V gene end was trimmed by 4 bases and the J gene end by 6 bases; junction bases not matched to a gene: 8. Germline CDR1 reads MNHNS; CDR2 reads SASEGT. The CDR3 contains 14 residues. The CDR3 DNA reads TGTGCCAGCAGTGCGGCCCCGGGGGGGGTCGAGCAGTACTTC. Its translation: CASSAAPGGVEQYF.

The count of this clone is one. The chain employs TRBV25-1 and TRBJ2-1, with a weak D call TRBD2 (7 bases). Looked up from germline, CDR1 is MGHDK and CDR2 is SYGVNS. Between the trimmed V and J ends, which lost 1 base and 6 bases, there was a span of 16 bases. This CDR3 contains 16 residues. The CDR3 coding sequence is TGTGCCAGCAGTGAATCCGGGGGGCGGAGGGTCAATGAGCAGTTCTTC. Its protein product is CASSESGGRRVNEQFF.

The V gene is TRBV6-1, the J gene TRBJ1-5; a possible D gene is TRBD1 (5 bases). There are 13 residues in the CDR3. The V gene lost 5 bases and the J gene lost 3 bases, with 8 bases spanning the gap. CDR1 and CDR2 (germline): MNHNS, SASEGT. Written as DNA, the CDR3 is TGTGCCAGCAGTAGGGGTAACAATCAGCCCCAGCATTTT. The encoded protein is CASSRGNNQPQHF.

The gene calls are TRBV4-1 and TRBJ2-1, with 12 bases that match TRBD2. This CDR3 comprises 16 residues. Trimming cost V 1 base and J 4 bases; bases outside gene matches: 2. The germline gives CDR1 MGHRA, CDR2 YSYEKL. The CDR3 protein is CASSQGGLAGYNEQFF. DNA for the CDR3: TGCGCCAGCAGCCAAGGAGGACTAGCGGGATACAATGAGCAGTTCTTC.

The V gene is TRBV5-1, the J gene TRBJ1-1; D is unclear. The germline V gene has CDR1 SGHRS and CDR2 YFSETQ. Trimming removed 7 bases at V and 11 bases at J, with 21 bases between. There are 13 residues in the CDR3. Here the CDR3 DNA reads TGCGCCAGCCGCATATCCGATTTGAGGCGGGCTTTCTTT. It translates to CASRISDLRRAFF.